The sequence of this T cell receptor beta chain was determined in a study of cytomegalovirus exposure and HLA in healthy donors. Study findings and constraints: The likely explanation for a cluster of highly shared sequence variants was sequencing artifact.

60 Vbeta and 13 Jbeta primers were used in PCR. TCRdb's table, derived via immunoSEQ multiplex PCR, lists solely in-frame clones and lacks some. The sample includes tens of thousands of clones, around four fifths of them seen just once. The V gene's germline CDR1 is LNHDA and CDR2 SQIVND (reference sequence). Trimming at V came to 4 bases and at J to 6 bases, leaving 5 bases not matched to a gene. The CDR3 is 13 residues long. With regard to this clone: The target antigen is unknown.

This receptor was obtained from a man over 45 in good health and CMV-seronegative. The sequencing sample was made of PBMCs. V gene TRBV19 combines with J gene TRBJ2-5, with 7 bases fitting TRBD2. The CDR3 spells CASSREGIQTQYF. CDR3 sequence (DNA): TGTGCCAGTAGTAGGGAGGGAATACAGACCCAGTACTTC.